One and the same sample provided the 16 T cell receptor beta chains below, sequenced in a study of cytotoxic CD8 clonotypes in ibrutinib-treated CLL. The repertoire was sequenced with immunoSEQ multiplex PCR; TCRdb's copy has only in-frame clones and lacks some. The data contain roughly 63,000 clones, around 60% of them singletons. The source material was PBMCs, sampled after 12 months of ibrutinib treatment. The receptors were gathered from a human donor with chronic lymphocytic leukemia.

The rearrangement joins TRBV4-1 to TRBJ2-5, with 11 bases aligning to TRBD2. The germline V gene has CDR1 MGHRA and CDR2 YSYEKL. After removal of 0 bases from V and 5 bases from J, the junction contained 11 bases not matched to a gene. CDR3 length equals 18 residues. The CDR3 loop reads CASSQEGLTSGRGETQYF. The CDR3 nucleotides are TGCGCCAGCAGCCAAGAAGGGTTAACTAGCGGGAGAGGGGAGACCCAGTACTTC.

The chain links TRBV5-5 to TRBJ2-5, with 9 positions matching TRBD2. The germline V gene has CDR1 SGHKS and CDR2 YYEKEE (reference sequence). The CDR3 has 17 residues. V shed 0 bases and J 1 base; nucleotides not matched to a gene: 7. Here the CDR3 reads CASSLVDSGGFQETQYF. The CDR3 DNA sequence: TGTGCCAGCAGCTTGGTAGATAGCGGGGGCTTCCAAGAGACCCAGTACTTC.

V is TRBV4-2 and J is TRBJ1-2; the D gene is possibly TRBD1 (6 bases). The CDR3 totals 13 residues. Germline lookup yields CDR1 LGHNA and CDR2 YNFKEQ. Trimming took off 3 bases at V and 7 bases at J, with 12 bases between the two ends. The CDR3 bases are TGTGCCAGCAGCCAGGGGGCTCTGCTTGGCTACACCTTC. Protein: CASSQGALLGYTF.

By share of the sample, this clone is medium-sized (0.01 to 0.1%). The same CDR3 can be traced to other DNA sequences in this sample. The gene calls are TRBV6-6 and TRBJ1-2; weak D call: TRBD1 (6 bases). V shed 7 bases and J shed 0 bases, with 12 bases lying between them. Germline CDR1 reads MNHNY; CDR2 reads SVGAGI (reference sequence). The CDR3 is 14 amino acids. The DNA for the CDR3 is TGTGCCAGCAAGAACCAGGGGACTAACTATGGCTACACCTTC. Its translation: CASKNQGTNYGYTF.

This chain uses TRBV2 with TRBJ2-3; possible D gene TRBD1, 5 bases. V was trimmed by 1 base and J by 0 bases, leaving 8 bases between them. Germline CDR1 reads SNHLY; CDR2 reads FYNNEI. This CDR3 is 15 amino acids long. This CDR3 is CASSEEGPSTDTQYF. The CDR3 DNA sequence: TGTGCCAGCAGTGAAGAGGGGCCTAGCACAGATACGCAGTATTTT.

This chain connects TRBV7-9 to TRBJ2-3; TRBD2 aligns across 7 bases. The CDR3 consists of 15 residues. Trimming cost V 3 bases and J 5 bases; bases outside gene matches: 8. The germline gives CDR1 SEHNR, CDR2 FQNEAQ (reference sequence). The CDR3 region is CASSFGGSLVDTQYF. CDR3 nucleotides: TGTGCCAGCAGCTTTGGCGGGAGCCTGGTAGATACGCAGTATTTT.

Concerning this clone itself: Other DNA sequences in this sample translate to the same CDR3. This chain joins TRBV6-6 and TRBJ2-3; D unresolved. The CDR3 runs to 11 residues. Germline loops: CDR1 MNHNY, CDR2 SVGAGI (reference sequence). V gave up 4 bases and J gave up 6 bases, with 5 bases separating them. The chain's CDR3 is CASSLGDTQYF. For the CDR3, the DNA is TGTGCCAGCAGTTTAGGGGATACGCAGTATTTT.

The chain has TRBV5-1 and TRBJ2-1; no clear D gene. Germline V gene sequence: CDR1 SGHRS, CDR2 YFSETQ. CDR3 size: 13 residues. Trimming removed 1 base at V and 6 bases at J, with 8 bases between. The CDR3 DNA reads TGCGCCAGCAGCTTGATCGGTTTCAATGAGCAGTTCTTC. It yields the protein CASSLIGFNEQFF. The whole variable domain, filled in from reference TRBV5-1 and TRBJ2-1, reads KAGVTQTPRYLIKTRGQQVTLSCSPISGHRSVSWYQQTPGQGLQFLFEYFSETQRNKGNFPGRFSGRQFSNSRSEMNVSTLELGDSALYLCASSLIGFNEQFFGPGTRLTVL.

This clone turned up a few times. The chain uses TRBV6-5 and TRBJ1-1; TRBD1 is a possible D gene (6 bases). The length of the CDR3 is 15 residues. Germline V lookup: CDR1 MNHEY, CDR2 SVGAGI. V was trimmed by 0 bases and J by 4 bases, leaving 12 bases between them. The CDR3 coding sequence is TGTGCCAGCAGTTACTCAGGACAGTCCACCACTGAAGCTTTCTTT. This encodes CASSYSGQSTTEAFF.

The J gene is TRBJ2-7, the V gene TRBV29-1, with D hard to call. In germline, CDR1 is SQVTM, CDR2 ANQGSEA. Trimming left V 4 bases short and J 3 bases short, with 16 bases between. CDR3 length equals 14 residues. The CDR3 region is CSVAEGQRYYEQYF. The CDR3 DNA sequence: TGCAGCGTTGCCGAAGGTCAAAGGTACTACGAGCAGTACTTC.

The gene calls are TRBV4-2 and TRBJ2-1; maybe TRBD2 (5 bases). V dropped 1 base and J dropped 16 bases, with 23 bases sitting between them. This CDR3 is built from 15 residues. Germline loops: CDR1 LGHNA, CDR2 YNFKEQ. CDR3 region: CASSQGDEVAYVRFF. The DNA for the CDR3 is TGTGCCAGCAGCCAAGGTGACGAAGTAGCGTACGTGCGCTTCTTC.

The chain is built from TRBV2 and TRBJ1-4; D unresolved. This CDR3 has 15 amino acids. Germline V gene data show CDR1 as SNHLY and CDR2 as FYNNEI. V was pared by 6 bases and J by 3 bases, with 14 bases between. The CDR3 DNA follows: TGTGCCAGCAGGCGGTTACCTGGATCTAATGAAAAACTGTTTTTT. It is translated as CASRRLPGSNEKLFF.

This rearrangement joins TRBV28 to TRBJ1-2, with D possibly matching TRBD1 (5 bases). CDR1 and CDR2 (germline): MDHEN, SYDVKM. There are 14 residues in the CDR3. The V gene lost 6 bases and the J gene lost 2 bases, with 13 bases spanning the gap. The chain's CDR3 is CASSPGRTNYGYTF. The CDR3 bases are TGTGCCAGCAGCCCGGGACGGACGAACTATGGCTACACCTTC.

V usage is TRBV7-8 and J usage is TRBJ1-1; D may be TRBD1 (5 bases). Per the germline V gene, CDR1 is SGHVS and CDR2 is FQNEAQ. Trimming cost V 1 base and J 2 bases, with 8 bases left between them. The CDR3 totals 14 residues. CDR3 DNA: TGTGCCAGCAGCTTAGATGGGGGAAACACTGAAGCTTTCTTT. Translation gives CASSLDGGNTEAFF.

This clone was seen just once. This chain joins TRBV28 and TRBJ2-4, with D perhaps being TRBD1 or TRBD2 (6 bases each). Germline V gene lookup returns CDR1 MDHEN and CDR2 SYDVKM. The CDR3 loop spans 22 amino acids. V was clipped by 3 bases and J by 8 bases, with 38 bases between them. This chain's CDR3 is CASSFVGSGAAHTSLRRDIQYF. DNA for the CDR3: TGTGCCAGCAGTTTTGTGGGGTCGGGGGCCGCCCACACTAGTTTAAGAAGGGACATTCAGTACTTC.

The chain joins TRBV2 to TRBJ2-5; 12 nucleotides align to TRBD2. The trim removed 3 bases at V and 5 bases at J, leaving 1 base unmatched. CDR1 SNHLY and CDR2 FYNNEI come from the germline V gene. The CDR3 runs to 14 residues. In DNA, the CDR3 is TGTGCCAGCAGTGACGGACTAGCGGGGGAGACCCAGTACTTC. Translated, it gives CASSDGLAGETQYF.